This TCR beta chain was identified during a study of blood T cell repertoires in COVID-19. At the level of the study: The study drew acute and convalescent COVID-19 samples from the United States, Italy and Spain. PBMCs, B-cell-depleted T cells, or T cells were the source of the cDNA or gDNA that made up the material.

Some clones are missing from TCRdb's copy, which holds only in-frame ones; the method was immunoSEQ multiplex PCR. The data contain about 190,000 clones, around 86% of them singletons. This sequence originates from a woman aged 40-49 years in a cohort exposed to, infected with or recovered from COVID-19 (not recorded which). Sample: PBMCs or T cells enriched from blood (not recorded which).

The CDR3 is CASSLNPGLAYHEQYF. The DNA for the CDR3 is TGTGCCAGCAGCTTAAATCCTGGACTAGCGTATCACGAGCAGTACTTC. V gene TRBV11-2 combines with J gene TRBJ2-7; 9 positions match TRBD2. Germline loops: CDR1 SGHAT, CDR2 FQNNGV. Germline trimming cut 2 bases from V and 5 bases from J; bases unmatched to any gene: 10. The length of the CDR3 is 16 residues.